Included here is one T cell receptor beta chain sequence, with context. Antigen: not known. The data derive from a study of cytomegalovirus exposure and HLA in healthy donors. With 60 Vbeta and 13 Jbeta primers, the PCR was carried out. The method was immunoSEQ multiplex PCR; TCRdb's version includes in-frame clones alone and lacks a portion of them. The table lists around 120,000 clones, 70% to 75% of them singletons. Healthy bone marrow donors made up the cohort. General study findings and limits: One later analysis reportedly identified an Asian-associated ancestry cluster that showed fewer N-insertions than the approximately 670-donor mean. Reportedly, diagnosis of cytomegalovirus status by the classifier showed high specificity and sensitivity.

Per the germline V gene, CDR1 is MGHRA and CDR2 is YSYEKL. Trimming removed 2 bases at V and 4 bases at J, with 17 bases between. The CDR3 runs to 16 residues. The sample consisted of PBMCs. This sequence was found in a woman aged 18 to 35 in good health and CMV-seronegative. V usage is TRBV4-1 and J usage is TRBJ1-1; D is possibly TRBD1 (6 bases). CDR3 DNA: TGCGCCAGCAGCCAACCCGTGGGGGCCGTGAGCACTGAAGCTTTCTTT. This encodes CASSQPVGAVSTEAFF.